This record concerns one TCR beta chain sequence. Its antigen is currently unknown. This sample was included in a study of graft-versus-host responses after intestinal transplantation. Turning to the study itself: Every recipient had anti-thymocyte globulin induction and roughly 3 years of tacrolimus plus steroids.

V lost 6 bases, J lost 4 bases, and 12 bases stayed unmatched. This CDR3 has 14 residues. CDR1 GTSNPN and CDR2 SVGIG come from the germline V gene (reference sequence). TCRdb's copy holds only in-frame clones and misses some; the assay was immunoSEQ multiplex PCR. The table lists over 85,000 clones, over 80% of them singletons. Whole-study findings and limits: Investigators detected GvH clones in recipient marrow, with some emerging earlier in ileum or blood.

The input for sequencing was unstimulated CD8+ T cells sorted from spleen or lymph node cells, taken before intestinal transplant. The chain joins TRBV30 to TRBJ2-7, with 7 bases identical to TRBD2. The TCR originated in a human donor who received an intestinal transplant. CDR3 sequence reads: CACENGGFYYEQYF. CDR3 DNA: TGTGCCTGTGAGAACGGGGGGTTTTATTACGAGCAGTACTTC.